These 15 T cell receptor beta chains came from one sample sequenced in a study of blood T cell repertoires in COVID-19. Assay: immunoSEQ multiplex PCR; the TCRdb copy retains only in-frame clones and omits some. Of roughly 120,000 clones listed, around nine tenths are singletons. Input material: peripheral blood. These receptors originate from a woman aged 45-60 years with acute or convalescent COVID-19.

J is TRBJ2-1 and V is TRBV5-1; D is ambiguous. Germline V lookup: CDR1 SGHRS, CDR2 YFSETQ. V was trimmed by 4 bases and J by 0 bases, leaving 11 bases between them. The CDR3 contains 15 residues. The CDR3 reads CASSLALVSYNEQFF. DNA of the CDR3: TGCGCCAGCAGCCTGGCGCTAGTCTCCTACAATGAGCAGTTCTTC.

The chain employs TRBV5-4 and TRBJ2-7; possibly TRBD1 for D (6 bases). The CDR3 runs 13 residues. Germline lookup yields CDR1 SGHNT and CDR2 YYREEE (reference sequence). Trimming left V 7 bases short and J 5 bases short, with 16 bases between. CDR3: CASGKTGSDEQYF. CDR3 DNA sequence: TGTGCCAGCGGAAAGACAGGCTCTGACGAGCAGTACTTC.

V gene TRBV29-1 combines with J gene TRBJ2-3; D gene ambiguous. Germline loops: CDR1 SQVTM, CDR2 ANQGSEA. The V end lost 4 bases, the J end lost 0 bases, and 11 bases lay between the germline ends. This CDR3 has 14 amino acids. The CDR3 sequence is CSVVLVISTDTQYF. The CDR3 region has the DNA TGCAGCGTTGTTCTAGTAATTAGCACAGATACGCAGTATTTT.

This clone has just one count. The chain employs TRBV28 and TRBJ1-4; 9 bases map to TRBD1. With V trimmed by 5 bases and J by 0 bases, 1 base remained unmatched. Germline loops: CDR1 MDHEN, CDR2 SYDVKM. The length of the CDR3 is 15 residues. CDR3 loop: CASSRTGATNEKLFF. CDR3 nucleotide sequence: TGTGCCAGCAGTAGGACAGGGGCAACTAATGAAAAACTGTTTTTT.

This clone was counted only a few times. The rearrangement joins TRBV7-9 to TRBJ2-1, with a tentative D call TRBD2 (6 bases). Germline CDR1 is SEHNR and CDR2 is FQNEAQ (reference sequence). CDR3 length: 17 amino acids. Trimming cost V 3 bases and J 4 bases, with 19 bases left between them. The CDR3 is CASSFNPGAGTYNEQFF. The CDR3 DNA sequence: TGTGCCAGCAGCTTTAACCCCGGGGCGGGAACTTACAATGAGCAGTTCTTC.

This clone was detected only once. This chain joins TRBV5-1 and TRBJ2-1, with a possible D match to TRBD2 (5 bases). CDR1 SGHRS and CDR2 YFSETQ come from the germline V gene. The CDR3 sequence is 14 residues long. V lost 4 bases, J lost 6 bases, and 14 bases lay in between. For the CDR3, the DNA is TGCGCCAGCAGCCTGGGTGTTGCGGGCAATGAGCAGTTCTTC. It encodes CASSLGVAGNEQFF.

V is TRBV27 and J is TRBJ1-1, with D uncertain. Trimming pared 2 bases from V and 6 bases from J, leaving 16 bases between. This CDR3 has 15 amino acids. Per germline, CDR1 MNHEY and CDR2 SMNVEV (reference sequence). This CDR3 is CASSLGAGDEAEAFF. CDR3 DNA sequence: TGTGCCAGCAGTTTAGGAGCCGGGGATGAAGCTGAAGCTTTCTTT.

The chain employs TRBV5-1 and TRBJ1-5; 8 positions agree with TRBD1. J was trimmed by 4 bases and V by 0 bases; bases with no gene match: 3. CDR1 is SGHRS and CDR2 is YFSETQ in the germline V gene. The length of the CDR3 is 15 residues. Written as DNA, the CDR3 is TGCGCCAGCAGCTTGGACGGGACAGGTAATCAGCCCCAGCATTTT. Its protein is CASSLDGTGNQPQHF.

The chain couples TRBV19 to TRBJ2-3; 7 bases are a match to TRBD1. J lost 3 bases, V lost 2 bases, and 2 bases had no gene match. The CDR3 extends over 14 amino acids. Per the germline V gene, CDR1 is LNHDA and CDR2 is SQIVND (reference sequence). This CDR3 reads CASSIRQGTDTQYF. The CDR3, as DNA: TGTGCCAGTAGTATAAGACAGGGAACAGATACGCAGTATTTT.

This clone was seen a handful of times. This chain links TRBV19 with TRBJ1-6, with 7 bases aligning to TRBD1. CDR1 is LNHDA and CDR2 is SQIVND in the germline V gene (reference sequence). The J segment lost 8 bases and the V segment lost 3 bases, leaving 7 bases of the junction unmatched. The CDR3 length is 15 residues. CDR3 protein: CASSIVGDRHSPLHF. Here the CDR3 DNA reads TGTGCCAGTAGTATCGTAGGGGACAGACATTCACCCCTCCACTTT.

The chain carries TRBV19 and TRBJ2-5, with a possible D match to TRBD2 (5 bases). V was shortened by 4 bases and J by 4 bases, with 16 bases between the two germline ends. The CDR3 contains 15 residues. The germline gives CDR1 LNHDA, CDR2 SQIVND (reference sequence). The CDR3 sequence is CASSRSGMKVETQYF. The CDR3 nucleotides read TGTGCCAGTAGTAGATCCGGGATGAAAGTAGAGACCCAGTACTTC.

The V gene is TRBV4-1, the J gene TRBJ2-7; 7 nucleotides align to TRBD1. This CDR3 has 15 amino acids. The V gene end was trimmed by 1 base and the J gene end by 5 bases; junction bases not matched to a gene: 8. CDR1 is MGHRA and CDR2 is YSYEKL in the germline V gene. CDR3 bases: TGCGCCAGCAGCCAAGGAGGGGGCGCGTATGACGAGCAGTACTTC. This gives the protein CASSQGGGAYDEQYF.

The V call is TRBV9, the J call TRBJ1-1, with TRBD1 identical over 10 bases. V dropped 0 bases and J dropped 10; count of bases not matched to a gene: 6. Germline loops: CDR1 SGDLS, CDR2 YYNGEE. CDR3 length: 14 residues. The CDR3 protein is CASSVGGQGSTAFF. CDR3 bases: TGTGCCAGCAGCGTAGGGGGACAGGGGTCAACAGCTTTCTTT.

This chain links TRBV6-2 or TRBV6-3 with TRBJ2-7; 7 bases are a match to TRBD2. V shed 2 bases and J 7 bases; nucleotides not matched to a gene: 11. CDR1 MNHEY and CDR2 SVGEGT come from the germline V gene. This CDR3 is 15 amino acids long. The CDR3 sequence is CASSYGSSGWREQYF. In DNA form, the CDR3 reads TGTGCCAGCAGTTACGGGTCTAGCGGCTGGAGAGAGCAGTACTTC.

This clone was detected a few times. This chain links TRBV19 with TRBJ1-4; maybe TRBD1 (6 bases). The V gene lost 6 bases and the J gene lost 6 bases, with 8 bases spanning the gap. The CDR3 runs 12 residues. Germline V gene data show CDR1 as LNHDA and CDR2 as SQIVND (reference sequence). The CDR3 DNA sequence: TGTGCCAGTAGCAGACAGGATGAAAAACTGTTTTTT. This gives the protein CASSRQDEKLFF. Based on the CDR3 plus reference TRBV19 and TRBJ1-4, the full variable domain is DGGITQSPKYLFRKEGQNVTLSCEQNLNHDAMYWYRQDPGQGLRLIYYSQIVNDFQKGDIAEGYSVSREKKESFPLTVTSAQKNPTAFYLCASSRQDEKLFFGSGTQLSVL.